The present TCR beta chain was sequenced within a study of post-analysis software for immune sequencing data. The authors incorporated unique molecular identifiers into the TCR beta cDNA libraries. Using its own MiXCR run on the PCR reads, TCRdb lists one record per CDR3 protein. Here the sample spans some 260,000 distinct CDR3 sequences, roughly a third being singletons. This clonotype was counted at least ten times. The origin of this receptor is a girl between 10 and 17 years old with multiple sclerosis. Sample: blood.

CDR3 sequence (DNA): TGCAGTGCCGGACTAGCGCGGAATGAGCAGTTCTTC. This codes for CSAGLARNEQFF. The V call is TRBV20-1, the J call TRBJ2-1; 9 positions agree with TRBD2. V trimming: 6 bases; J trimming: 7 bases; junction bases outside the gene matches: 4. Germline loops: CDR1 DFQATT, CDR2 SNEGSKA (reference sequence). CDR3 size: 12 residues.